This TCR beta chain was captured by sequencing in a study of T cells in Graves' hyperthyroidism and ophthalmopathy. General observations from the study: Expanded thyroid clonotypes (above 0.001) were mostly also found in blood.

Calling Graves' hyperthyroidism stable meant ophthalmopathy did not progress within 18 months. Those patients with uncontrolled infection, other autoimmune disease, pregnancy or lactation were excluded. V was trimmed by 4 bases and J by 1 base, leaving 27 bases between them. The CDR3 loop spans 20 amino acids. Germline V lookup: CDR1 SGHRS, CDR2 YFSETQ. Researchers took RNA transcripts and amplified the TCR beta CDR3 regions from them. A set of HTBI primers served as the primers for a first-round RT-PCR of the TCR CDR3. TCRdb passed the multiplex PCR reads through MiXCR, listing each CDR3 protein once. The sample has some 620,000 distinct CDR3 sequences, 16% seen once. This clonotype has more than one count but fewer than ten. Its antigen is currently unknown.

The sample consisted of blood. The receptor was derived from a woman in her 30s with Graves' hyperthyroidism. The J gene is TRBJ1-3, the V gene TRBV5-1; D perhaps matches TRBD1 (5 bases). The DNA of the CDR3 is TGCGCCAGCAGCGGACCCCCCCAGGGAGAGGGGAGACTTTCTGGAAACACCATATATTTT. Amino acids: CASSGPPQGEGRLSGNTIYF.